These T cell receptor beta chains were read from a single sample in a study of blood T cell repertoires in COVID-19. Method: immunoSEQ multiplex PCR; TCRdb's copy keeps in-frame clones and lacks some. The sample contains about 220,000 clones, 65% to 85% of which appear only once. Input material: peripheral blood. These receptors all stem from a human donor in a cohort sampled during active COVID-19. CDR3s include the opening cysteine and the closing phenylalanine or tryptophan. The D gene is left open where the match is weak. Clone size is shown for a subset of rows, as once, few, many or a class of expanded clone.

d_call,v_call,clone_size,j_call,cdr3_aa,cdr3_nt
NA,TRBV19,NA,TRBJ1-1,CASSIWPNTEAFF,TGTGCCAGTAGTATTTGGCCGAACACTGAAGCTTTCTTT
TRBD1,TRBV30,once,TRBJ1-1,CAWSQDRGGTEAFF,TGTGCCTGGAGTCAAGACAGGGGAGGCACTGAAGCTTTCTTT
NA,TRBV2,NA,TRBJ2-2,CASSRDTYNTGELFF,TGTGCCAGCAGCCGGGACACCTATAACACCGGGGAGCTGTTTTTT
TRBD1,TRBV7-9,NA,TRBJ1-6,CASSRLGTDNSPLHF,TGTGCCAGCAGCCGACTCGGGACAGATAATTCACCCCTCCACTTT
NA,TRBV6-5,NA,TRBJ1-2,CASRSDFYGYTF,TGTGCCAGCAGGTCAGACTTTTATGGCTACACCTTC
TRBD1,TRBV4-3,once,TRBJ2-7,CASSRGTGGWYEQYF,TGCGCCAGCAGCCGGGGGACAGGGGGCTGGTACGAGCAGTACTTC
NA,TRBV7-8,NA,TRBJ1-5,CASSLFTGSNQPQHF,TGTGCCAGCAGCTTATTTACAGGTTCCAATCAGCCCCAGCATTTT
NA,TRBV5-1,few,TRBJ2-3,CASRDIQGTDTQYF,TGCGCCAGTCGGGACATTCAAGGTACAGATACGCAGTATTTT
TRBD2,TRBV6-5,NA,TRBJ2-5,CASSYSTGAGGAQYF,TGTGCCAGCAGTTACTCGACAGGAGCGGGAGGGGCCCAGTACTTC
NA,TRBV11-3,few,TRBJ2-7,CAHGWSHYEQYF,TGTGCCCATGGCTGGTCTCACTACGAGCAGTACTTC
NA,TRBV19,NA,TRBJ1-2,CASSSGLETNYGYTF,TGTGCCAGTAGTTCTGGACTCGAAACTAACTATGGCTACACCTTC
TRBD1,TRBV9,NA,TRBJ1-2,CASYGQGYGYTF,TGTGCCAGCTATGGACAGGGCTATGGCTACACCTTC
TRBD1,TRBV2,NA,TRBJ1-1,CASLLYTGEGEAFF,TGTGCCAGCCTCCTTTACACAGGGGAAGGTGAAGCTTTCTTT
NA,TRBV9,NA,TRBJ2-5,CASSRSSPRRETQYF,TGTGCCAGCAGCAGATCCTCACCCCGGAGAGAGACCCAGTACTTC
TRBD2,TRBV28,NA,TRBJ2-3,CASSFQAGGRGDTQYF,TGTGCCAGCAGTTTCCAAGCGGGAGGGAGGGGGGATACGCAGTATTTT
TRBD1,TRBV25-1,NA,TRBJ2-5,CASSYRDRGKETQYF,TGTGCCAGCAGTTACCGGGACAGGGGGAAAGAGACCCAGTACTTC
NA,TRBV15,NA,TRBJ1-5,CATSRDRQGFQPQHF,TGTGCCACCAGCAGAGATCGTCAGGGGTTTCAGCCCCAGCATTTT
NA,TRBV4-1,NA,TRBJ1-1,CASSQEGAQAFF,TGCGCCAGCAGCCAAGAGGGGGCACAAGCTTTCTTT
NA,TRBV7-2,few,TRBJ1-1,CASSLGRRTEAFF,TGTGCCAGCAGCTTAGGGAGGAGAACTGAAGCTTTCTTT
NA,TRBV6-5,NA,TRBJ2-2,CAIRSPLNTGELFF,TGTGCCATCCGTAGCCCTTTGAACACCGGGGAGCTGTTTTTT